This T cell receptor beta chain was observed in a study of blood T cells in healthy people across ages. Study results and caveats: Roughly linearly, TCR beta diversity per million T cells fell as age increased. Naive T cell percentage and TCR beta diversity correlated strongly.

About this clonotype itself: Its target is unknown.

A second PCR of 7 to 11 cycles used a sample-barcoded 5' primer and a J-beta primer mix. Using its own MiXCR run on the 5' RACE reads, TCRdb lists one record per CDR3 protein. Of over a million distinct CDR3 sequences detected, 59% appear once; the ten largest clones hold 6.7%. The source material was blood. The TCR sequence derives from a man aged 18 to 30 in good health.

The CDR3 nucleotides read TGTGCCAGCAGCCCTGAAACAGGGGGCCACGAGCAGTACTTC. Protein sequence: CASSPETGGHEQYF. This chain uses TRBV5-6 with TRBJ2-4, with 9 bases aligning to TRBD1. TRBJ2-7 explains the end of the DNA better; the J call may be wrong. Germline-derived CDR1 and CDR2 are SGHDT and YYEEEE. The CDR3 length is 14 residues.